Shown below are 24 T cell receptor beta chains from a single sample sequenced in a study of blood T cells in healthy people across ages. A second PCR of 7 to 11 cycles used a sample-barcoded 5' primer and a J-beta primer mix. TCRdb passed the 5' RACE reads through MiXCR, listing each CDR3 protein once. The repertoire holds 1.6 million or so distinct CDR3 sequences, with about 32% as singletons. The specimen sequenced was blood. These TCRs come from a woman aged 30 to 39 in good health.

This clonotype was counted ten times or more. V is TRBV5-1 and J is TRBJ2-1; 13 bases fit TRBD2. There are 15 residues in the CDR3. V was pared by 2 bases and J by 9 bases, with 5 bases of the junction left unmatched. CDR1 SGHRS and CDR2 YFSETQ come from the germline V gene. The CDR3 sequence: CASSFGLAGVSEQFF. The CDR3 coding sequence is TGCGCCAGCAGCTTTGGACTAGCGGGAGTGAGTGAGCAGTTCTTC.

This clonotype has a handful of counts. The J gene is TRBJ1-1, the V gene TRBV29-1; tentative D call: TRBD1 (5 bases). The V gene lost 7 bases and the J gene lost 4 bases, with 13 bases spanning the gap. The germline CDR1 and CDR2 sequences are SQVTM and ANQGSEA. The CDR3 spans 12 residues. The CDR3 DNA reads as TGCAGCGCTGCCAAGGGGAGCACTGAAGCTTTCTTT. This encodes CSAAKGSTEAFF.

The J gene is TRBJ2-1, the V gene TRBV18; tentatively, D is TRBD1 (6 bases). Trimming removed 5 bases at V and 9 bases at J, with 11 bases between. The CDR3 has 12 amino acids. Germline V gives CDR1 KGHSH, CDR2 LQKENI. For the CDR3, the DNA is TGTGCCAGCTCATCGGGACAAAGTGAGCAGTTCTTC. This encodes CASSSGQSEQFF.

This clonotype was counted only a few times. V is TRBV7-2 and J is TRBJ2-5; the match to TRBD2 covers 7 bases. This CDR3 contains 18 residues. V lost 0 bases, J lost 7 bases, and 17 bases stayed unmatched. The germline CDR1 and CDR2 sequences are SGHTA and FQGNSA. CDR3 DNA sequence: TGTGCCAGCAGCTTAGCTGAGCGGGGAGGCCTGCTGGGGGTGACCCAGTACTTC. It encodes CASSLAERGGLLGVTQYF. Complete variable domain (other parts from reference TRBV7-2 and TRBJ2-5): GAGVSQSPSNKVTEKGKDVELRCDPISGHTALYWYRQSLGQGLEFLIYFQGNSAPDKSGLPSDRFSAERTGGSVSTLTIQRTQQEDSAVYLCASSLAERGGLLGVTQYFGPGTRLLVL.

The J gene is TRBJ2-5, the V gene TRBV27, with 10 bases lining up with TRBD1. The end of the DNA aligns better with TRBJ2-7, so the J call may be wrong. Germline V lookup: CDR1 MNHEY, CDR2 SMNVEV (reference sequence). The CDR3 is made up of 18 amino acids. CDR3 region: CASSFRRGDRGFGYEQYF. The CDR3 DNA reads as TGTGCCAGCAGTTTCCGCCGGGGGGACAGGGGTTTCGGTTACGAGCAGTACTTC.

V usage is TRBV20-1 and J usage is TRBJ1-5, with D maybe TRBD1 (6 bases). With 5 bases removed from V and 0 bases from J, the gap between germline ends came to 8 bases. Germline V gene sequence: CDR1 DFQATT, CDR2 SNEGSKA (reference sequence). There are 13 residues in the CDR3. The CDR3 DNA follows: TGCAGTGCTCGGGACACTAGCAATCAGCCCCAGCATTTT. Its translation is CSARDTSNQPQHF.

The gene calls are TRBV20-1 and TRBJ1-1; D perhaps matches TRBD1 (6 bases). This CDR3 region has 11 residues. From germline, CDR1 is DFQATT and CDR2 SNEGSKA (reference sequence). The V end lost 6 bases, the J end lost 10 bases, and 15 bases lay between the germline ends. CDR3 DNA sequence: TGCAGTGCCGGGGGGGCCGGAGGAGCTTTCTTT. This translates into CSAGGAGGAFF.

In its sample, this clonotype was seen a few times. J is TRBJ2-7 and V is TRBV6-5; D remains unclear. CDR1 MNHEY and CDR2 SVGAGI come from the germline V gene. The CDR3 has 13 residues. The V gene lost 6 bases and the J gene lost 2 bases, with 11 bases spanning the gap. This CDR3 reads CASRPRYPYEQYF. The CDR3 DNA follows: TGTGCCAGCAGGCCTCGATACCCCTACGAGCAGTACTTC.

This sequence joins TRBV30 and TRBJ1-3; D unclear. CDR3 size: 13 residues. The V gene's germline CDR1 is GTSNPN and CDR2 SVGIG (reference sequence). V shed 4 bases and J shed 4 bases, with 11 bases lying between them. CDR3 coding DNA: TGTGCCTGGAAATGGTTGGGGGGAAACACCATATATTTT. Protein: CAWKWLGGNTIYF. Supplemented by reference TRBV30 and TRBJ1-3, the full variable domain reads SQTIHQWPATLVQPVGSPLSLECTVEGTSNPNLYWYRQAAGRGLQLLFYSVGIGQISSEVPQNLSASRPQDRQFILSSKKLLLSDSGFYLCAWKWLGGNTIYFGEGSWLTVV.

This clonotype showed up just a few times. J is TRBJ2-1 and V is TRBV20-1, with TRBD1 identical over 8 bases. Germline loops: CDR1 DFQATT, CDR2 SNEGSKA (reference sequence). The CDR3 totals 13 residues. The V gene end was trimmed by 6 bases and the J gene end by 8 bases; junction bases not matched to a gene: 9. The DNA of the CDR3 is TGCAGTGCGTGGCAGGGGGCTATCGATGAGCAGTTCTTC. Its protein is CSAWQGAIDEQFF.

The chain couples TRBV7-9 to TRBJ2-1; the match to TRBD2 covers 13 bases. From germline, CDR1 is SEHNR and CDR2 FQNEAQ (reference sequence). The CDR3 totals 14 residues. The V and J ends lost 5 bases and 8 bases, in that order; junction bases with no gene match: 3. CDR3: CASSRTSGRDEQFF. The CDR3 region has the DNA TGTGCCAGCAGCCGGACTAGCGGGAGAGATGAGCAGTTCTTC.

This clonotype was seen once. The J gene is TRBJ2-1, the V gene TRBV2; D ambiguous. Trimming left V 6 bases short and J 7 bases short, with 13 bases between. Germline V gene data show CDR1 as SNHLY and CDR2 as FYNNEI. The CDR3 contains 13 residues. CDR3 nucleotide sequence: TGTGCCAGCAGGAACCCAAGGTGGAATGAGCAGTTCTTC. Amino acids: CASRNPRWNEQFF.

V gene TRBV5-1 combines with J gene TRBJ2-1; 8 positions match TRBD2. The germline gives CDR1 SGHRS, CDR2 YFSETQ. The V segment lost 2 bases and the J segment 1 base; nucleotides outside the gene matches: 11. The CDR3 contains 18 residues. CDR3 protein: CASSLGSGSIPSYNEQFF. CDR3 DNA sequence: TGCGCCAGCAGCTTAGGGAGCGGGAGTATCCCATCCTACAATGAGCAGTTCTTC.

V gene TRBV28 combines with J gene TRBJ2-2; D remains unclear. Trimming removed 3 bases at V and 4 bases at J, with 6 bases between. Germline values: CDR1 MDHEN, CDR2 SYDVKM. The CDR3 is made up of 13 amino acids. The CDR3 region has the DNA TGTGCCAGCAGTTTCTCCCTCACCGGGGAGCTGTTTTTT. It is translated as CASSFSLTGELFF.

This clonotype came up a few times. The chain employs TRBV5-1 and TRBJ2-3; TRBD2 matches at 7 bases. The length of the CDR3 is 14 residues. V trimming: 1 base; J trimming: 4 bases; junction bases outside the gene matches: 3. Germline loops: CDR1 SGHRS, CDR2 YFSETQ. The CDR3 here is CASSLRREPDTQYF. DNA of the CDR3: TGCGCCAGCAGCTTGCGGCGGGAGCCAGATACGCAGTATTTT. The entire variable domain, with the rest obtained from reference TRBV5-1 and TRBJ2-3, is as follows: KAGVTQTPRYLIKTRGQQVTLSCSPISGHRSVSWYQQTPGQGLQFLFEYFSETQRNKGNFPGRFSGRQFSNSRSEMNVSTLELGDSALYLCASSLRREPDTQYFGPGTRLTVL.

This chain links TRBV6-2 or TRBV6-3 with TRBJ2-2; D may be TRBD2 (5 bases). Between the trimmed V and J ends, which lost 5 bases and 13 bases, there was a span of 11 bases. CDR3 length: 11 residues. The germline V gene encodes CDR1 MNHEY and CDR2 SVGEGT. The CDR3 nucleotides are TGTGCCAGCAGTCCGACCCGGGGGCTGTTTTTT. It specifies CASSPTRGLFF.

Only a few counts were recorded for this clonotype. V usage is TRBV13 and J usage is TRBJ2-3; 7 nucleotides agree with TRBD1. The length of the CDR3 is 19 residues. Trimming took 3 bases from V and 0 from J; bases not matched to a gene: 15. Germline V gene data show CDR1 as PRHDT and CDR2 as FYEKMQ (reference sequence). CDR3 loop: CASSFTSDRLPFSTDTQYF. The CDR3 nucleotides read TGTGCCAGCAGCTTTACTTCGGACAGGCTCCCCTTTAGCACAGATACGCAGTATTTT.

The table lists this clonotype with a few counts. The V and J genes are TRBV7-9 and TRBJ2-1; 10 bases align to TRBD1. Germline CDR1 SEHNR, CDR2 FQNEAQ (reference sequence). The V and J ends lost 4 bases and 6 bases, in that order; junction bases with no gene match: 15. CDR3 length: 18 amino acids. The CDR3 DNA reads as TGTGCCAGCAGCTCAACGGTTTCCGGGACAGGGGAGATCAATGAGCAGTTCTTC. The encoded protein is CASSSTVSGTGEINEQFF.

The chain joins TRBV5-1 to TRBJ2-5; the match to TRBD2 covers 7 bases. Trimming took 3 bases from V and 4 from J; bases not matched to a gene: 15. CDR1 SGHRS and CDR2 YFSETQ come from the germline V gene. This CDR3 is built from 17 residues. CDR3 nucleotide sequence: TGCGCCAGCAGCTCCAACCCGAGCGCCACGGGGGGAGAGACCCAGTACTTC. It encodes CASSSNPSATGGETQYF.

This clonotype was seen a few times. This chain uses TRBV29-1 with TRBJ1-2; maybe TRBD1 (6 bases). CDR3 length equals 11 residues. The ends were cut back, 6 bases at V and 5 bases at J, with 10 bases in the middle. Germline V gives CDR1 SQVTM, CDR2 ANQGSEA. In DNA form, the CDR3 reads TGCAGCGTAGGGGACATGTATGGCTACACCTTC. Translated, it gives CSVGDMYGYTF.

This clonotype was observed a handful of times. V is TRBV6-6 and J is TRBJ2-3; 9 bases are shared with TRBD2. In germline, CDR1 is MNHNY, CDR2 SVGAGI (reference sequence). V was pared by 1 base and J by 0 bases, with 2 bases of the junction left unmatched. This CDR3 spans 16 amino acids. The CDR3 DNA is TGTGCCAGCAGTTACTTGGCGGGGGGGAGCACAGATACGCAGTATTTT. Translation: CASSYLAGGSTDTQYF.

This clonotype was detected only a few times. This sequence joins TRBV12-3 or TRBV12-4 and TRBJ2-1, with 9 bases aligning to TRBD2. J lost 8 bases, V lost 1 base, and 9 bases had no gene match. The CDR3 is 16 residues long. The CDR3 bases are TGTGCCAGCAGTTTAGTCCGTCGCGGGAGGGGCGATGAGCAGTTCTTC. This sequence encodes CASSLVRRGRGDEQFF.

This clonotype has just a few counts. The J gene is TRBJ2-3, the V gene TRBV20-1; a weak D match, TRBD2 (6 bases). The CDR3 spans 15 residues. Trimming stripped 4 bases from V and 2 bases from J, with 16 bases between. In germline, CDR1 is DFQATT, CDR2 SNEGSKA (reference sequence). CDR3 sequence: CSAMDYSISTDTQYF. In DNA, the CDR3 is TGCAGTGCTATGGACTACTCCATATCCACAGATACGCAGTATTTT.

This chain connects TRBV24-1 to TRBJ2-2; a possible D gene is TRBD1 (5 bases). Germline V lookup: CDR1 KGHDR, CDR2 SFDVKD. This CDR3 spans 13 amino acids. V was cut by 5 bases and J by 5 bases, with 8 bases left in between. The CDR3 coding sequence is TGTGCCACCAGTGCAGGGCCGACCGGGGAGCTGTTTTTT. Amino acids: CATSAGPTGELFF.